Listed below are T cell receptor beta chains from one sample, sequenced in a study of blood T cell repertoires in COVID-19. Clones were read by immunoSEQ multiplex PCR, and TCRdb kept only the in-frame ones, dropping some. The repertoire holds approximately 220,000 clones, with 80% to 90% as singletons. Sample: peripheral blood. The origin of the receptors is a woman aged 60-70 years who had recovered from COVID-19. Each CDR3 is given with its conserved first and last residue. A D gene is named only where the DNA matches it firmly. Expanded clones get a size class; other rows say once, few or many, or leave the size out.

length: 14; V: TRBV15; J: TRBJ1-1; D: .; size: .; CDR3: CATASGPGGTEAFF; DNA: TGTGCCACCGCGTCAGGACCTGGGGGGACTGAAGCTTTCTTT
length: 15; V: TRBV30; J: TRBJ1-1; D: .; size: .; CDR3: CAWSVLRQGGTEAFF; DNA: TGTGCCTGGAGTGTACTCAGGCAGGGAGGCACTGAAGCTTTCTTT
length: 15; V: TRBV6-4; J: TRBJ2-1; D: TRBD2; size: .; CDR3: CASSDASGGYNEQFF; DNA: TGTGCCAGCAGTGACGCTAGCGGGGGGTACAATGAGCAGTTCTTC
length: 16; V: TRBV5-4; J: TRBJ2-3; D: TRBD2; size: .; CDR3: CASSLKASGSTDTQYF; DNA: TGTGCCAGCAGCTTGAAGGCTAGCGGGAGCACAGATACGCAGTATTTT
length: 14; V: TRBV19; J: TRBJ1-1; D: .; size: .; CDR3: CASSIQGLGTEAFF; DNA: TGTGCCAGTAGTATACAGGGCTTGGGCACTGAAGCTTTCTTT
length: 15; V: TRBV7-2; J: TRBJ1-4; D: TRBD1; size: .; CDR3: CASSFNGQGNEKLFF; DNA: TGTGCCAGCAGCTTCAACGGACAGGGGAACGAAAAACTGTTTTTT
length: 15; V: TRBV15; J: TRBJ2-2; D: .; size: .; CDR3: CATSSRDFDTGELFF; DNA: TGTGCCACCAGCAGTAGGGACTTCGACACCGGGGAGCTGTTTTTT
length: 12; V: TRBV24-1; J: TRBJ2-1; D: .; size: .; CDR3: CATSAGGPPEFF; DNA: TGTGCCACCAGTGCCGGGGGGCCCCCCGAATTCTTC
length: 14; V: TRBV5-1; J: TRBJ1-5; D: TRBD1; size: .; CDR3: CASSWDGQGQPQHF; DNA: TGCGCCAGCAGCTGGGATGGACAGGGTCAGCCCCAGCATTTT
length: 13; V: TRBV12-3/TRBV12-4; J: TRBJ1-2; D: TRBD1; size: .; CDR3: CASSHGQGLSYTF; DNA: TGTGCCAGCAGCCACGGACAGGGGCTATCCTACACCTTC
length: 14; V: TRBV2; J: TRBJ2-2; D: .; size: .; CDR3: CATWRGPDTGELFF; DNA: TGTGCCACCTGGAGGGGGCCGGACACCGGGGAGCTGTTTTTT
length: 13; V: TRBV30; J: TRBJ1-2; D: TRBD1; size: .; CDR3: CAWSQDRMDGYTF; DNA: TGTGCCTGGAGCCAGGACAGGATGGATGGCTACACCTTC
length: 13; V: TRBV6-5; J: TRBJ1-1; D: TRBD1; size: many; CDR3: CASRPQTGTGAFF; DNA: TGTGCCAGCAGACCACAGACAGGGACAGGAGCTTTCTTT
length: 13; V: TRBV18; J: TRBJ1-1; D: .; size: once; CDR3: CASSPLAGDEAFF; DNA: TGTGCCAGCTCACCATTGGCAGGGGATGAAGCTTTCTTT
length: 16; V: TRBV30; J: TRBJ1-4; D: .; size: .; CDR3: CAWSIPHTGTHKKLFF; DNA: TGTGCCTGGAGTATCCCTCACACAGGGACCCACAAAAAACTGTTTTTT
length: 13; V: TRBV9; J: TRBJ1-5; D: .; size: .; CDR3: CASSVGQNQPQHF; DNA: TGTGCCAGCAGCGTAGGTCAGAATCAGCCCCAGCATTTT
length: 15; V: TRBV5-1; J: TRBJ1-6; D: .; size: .; CDR3: CASSQTPAVESPLHF; DNA: TGCGCCAGCAGTCAGACCCCGGCGGTTGAGTCACCCCTCCACTTT